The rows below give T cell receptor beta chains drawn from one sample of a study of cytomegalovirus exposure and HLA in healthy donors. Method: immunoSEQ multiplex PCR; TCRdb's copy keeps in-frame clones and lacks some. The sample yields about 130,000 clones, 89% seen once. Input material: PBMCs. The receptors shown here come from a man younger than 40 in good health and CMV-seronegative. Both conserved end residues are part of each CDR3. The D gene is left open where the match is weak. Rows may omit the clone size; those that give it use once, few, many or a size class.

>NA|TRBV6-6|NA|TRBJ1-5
CASSYSSGLPIQPQHF
TGTGCCAGCAGTTACTCATCGGGACTCCCTATCCAGCCCCAGCATTTT
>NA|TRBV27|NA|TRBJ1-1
CASRERGTEAFF
TGTGCCAGCAGAGAAAGGGGGACTGAAGCTTTCTTT
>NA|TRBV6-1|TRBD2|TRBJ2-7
CASRTSGGYEQYF
TGTGCCAGCAGGACTAGCGGGGGCTACGAGCAGTACTTC
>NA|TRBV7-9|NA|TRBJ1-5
CASSSNYSNQPQHF
TGTGCCAGCAGCTCCAACTATAGCAATCAGCCCCAGCATTTT
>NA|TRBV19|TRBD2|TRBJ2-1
CASSAYTSGEQFF
TGTGCCAGTAGTGCCTATACTAGCGGTGAGCAGTTCTTC
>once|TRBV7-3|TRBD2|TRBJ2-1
CASSPVGGGGAEQFF
TGTGCCAGCAGCCCCGTTGGGGGGGGTGGCGCTGAGCAGTTCTTC
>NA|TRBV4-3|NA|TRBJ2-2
CASSRSVAGELFF
TGCGCCAGCAGCCGCAGCGTTGCCGGGGAGCTGTTTTTT
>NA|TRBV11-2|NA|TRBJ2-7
CASSPGLQVALGQYF
TGTGCCAGCAGTCCCGGTTTACAGGTAGCATTAGGGCAGTACTTC
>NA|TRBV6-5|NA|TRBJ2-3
CASSSAGTPRTDTQYF
TGTGCCAGCAGTTCAGCCGGGACACCCCGCACAGATACGCAGTATTTT
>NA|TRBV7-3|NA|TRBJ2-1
CASSLVATGENNEQFF
TGTGCCAGCAGCTTAGTGGCGACAGGCGAGAACAATGAGCAGTTCTTC
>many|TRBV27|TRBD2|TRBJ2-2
CASRPTSGGISGELFF
TGTGCCAGCAGACCTACTAGCGGGGGCATATCCGGGGAGCTGTTTTTT
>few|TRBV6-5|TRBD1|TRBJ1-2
CASSRTGYGGYTF
TGTGCCAGCAGTCGGACAGGGTATGGTGGCTACACCTTC
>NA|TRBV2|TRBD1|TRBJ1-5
CASRTDRAQPQHF
TGTGCCAGCAGGACCGACAGGGCTCAGCCCCAGCATTTT
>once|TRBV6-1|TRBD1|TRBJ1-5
CASRHQTGENQPQHF
TGTGCCAGCAGGCATCAAACAGGGGAAAATCAGCCCCAGCATTTT
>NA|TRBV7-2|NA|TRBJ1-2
CASSSSNSGQPAHGYTF
TGTGCCAGCAGCTCGAGCAACTCAGGACAGCCCGCCCATGGCTACACCTTC
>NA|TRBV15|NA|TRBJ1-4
CATSRGTGLTNEKLFF
TGTGCCACCAGCAGAGGCACGGGGTTAACTAATGAAAAACTGTTTTTT
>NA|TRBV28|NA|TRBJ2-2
CASSFLSGTGPRGELFF
TGTGCCAGCAGTTTTCTATCGGGAACAGGGCCCAGGGGGGAGCTGTTTTTT
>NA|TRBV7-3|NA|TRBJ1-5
CASSLTTSQPQHF
TGTGCCAGCAGCTTAACGACATCGCAGCCCCAGCATTTT
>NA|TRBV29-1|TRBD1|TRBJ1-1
CSARDSEAFF
TGCAGCGCCCGGGACAGCGAAGCTTTCTTT
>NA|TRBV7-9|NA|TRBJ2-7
CASSARTVYEQYF
TGTGCCAGCAGCGCTAGGACAGTCTACGAGCAGTACTTC
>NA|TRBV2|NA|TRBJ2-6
CASSEAQPSGANVLTF
TGTGCCAGCAGTGAAGCACAGCCCTCTGGGGCCAACGTCCTGACTTTC
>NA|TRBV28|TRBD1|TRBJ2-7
CASSLRDRDFTEQYF
TGTGCCAGCAGTTTGAGGGACAGGGACTTTACCGAGCAGTACTTC
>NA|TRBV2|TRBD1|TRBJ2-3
CASRDTGGPDTQYF
TGTGCCAGCAGGGATACAGGGGGCCCAGATACGCAGTATTTT
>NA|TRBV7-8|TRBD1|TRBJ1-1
CASSLDRGQVVEAFF
TGTGCCAGCAGCTTAGACAGGGGGCAGGTGGTTGAAGCTTTCTTT
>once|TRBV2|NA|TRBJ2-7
CASSEVRSSYEQYF
TGTGCCAGCAGTGAAGTTAGGAGCTCCTACGAGCAGTACTTC
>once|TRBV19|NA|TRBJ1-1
CASSTGFTEAFF
TGTGCCAGTAGTACAGGGTTCACTGAAGCTTTCTTT
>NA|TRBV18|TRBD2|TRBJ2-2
CASSPSGGLNTGELFF
TGTGCCAGCTCACCGAGCGGGGGGTTGAACACCGGGGAGCTGTTTTTT
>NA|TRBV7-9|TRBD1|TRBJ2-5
CASSLPYRGETQYF
TGTGCCAGCAGCCTCCCCTACAGGGGCGAGACCCAGTACTTC
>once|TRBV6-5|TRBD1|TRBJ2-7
CASSAQGYEQYF
TGTGCCAGCAGTGCACAGGGGTACGAGCAGTACTTC
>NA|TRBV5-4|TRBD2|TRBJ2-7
CASSSGLALTYEQYF
TGTGCCAGCAGCTCAGGACTAGCCCTTACCTACGAGCAGTACTTC
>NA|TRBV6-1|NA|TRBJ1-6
CASSEIGQLNSPLHF
TGTGCCAGCAGTGAAATCGGACAGTTAAATTCACCCCTCCACTTT
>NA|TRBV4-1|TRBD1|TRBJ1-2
CASSQARDRANYGYTF
TGCGCCAGCAGCCAAGCCCGGGACAGAGCTAACTATGGCTACACCTTC
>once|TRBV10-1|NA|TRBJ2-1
CASTNGRGESEQFF
TGCGCCAGCACCAACGGAAGGGGCGAGAGTGAGCAGTTCTTC
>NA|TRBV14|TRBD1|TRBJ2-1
CASSLTGVSYNEQFF
TGTGCCAGCAGCCTTACAGGGGTGTCCTACAATGAGCAGTTCTTC
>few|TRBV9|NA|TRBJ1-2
CASSGTGRRARGYTF
TGTGCCAGCAGCGGTACAGGGCGGAGAGCGCGTGGCTACACCTTC
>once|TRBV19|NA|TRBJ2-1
CASSTGLPAGEQFF
TGTGCCAGTAGTACGGGACTCCCCGCGGGTGAGCAGTTCTTC
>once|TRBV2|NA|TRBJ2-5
CASRTGETQYF
TGTGCCAGCAGGACAGGAGAGACCCAGTACTTC
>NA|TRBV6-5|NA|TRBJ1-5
CASSYLNQPQHF
TGTGCCAGCAGTTACCTCAATCAGCCCCAGCATTTT
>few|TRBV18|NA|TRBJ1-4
CASSQRDGVEKLFF
TGTGCCAGCTCACAACGCGACGGGGTCGAAAAACTGTTTTTT
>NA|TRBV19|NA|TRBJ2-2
CASSLGGHTGELFF
TGTGCCAGTAGTCTGGGGGGGCACACCGGGGAGCTGTTTTTT
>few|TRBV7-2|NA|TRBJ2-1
CASSLMRVSYNEQFF
TGTGCCAGCAGCTTAATGAGGGTGTCCTACAATGAGCAGTTCTTC
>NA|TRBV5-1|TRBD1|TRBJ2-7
CASSFPGQADEQYF
TGCGCCAGCAGCTTTCCGGGACAGGCGGACGAGCAGTACTTC
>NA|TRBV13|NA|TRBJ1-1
CASSLNSLNTEAFF
TGTGCCAGCAGCTTAAACAGCCTGAACACTGAAGCTTTCTTT
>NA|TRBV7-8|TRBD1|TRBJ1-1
CASSSSQGENTEAFF
TGTGCCAGCAGCTCATCACAGGGGGAGAACACTGAAGCTTTCTTT
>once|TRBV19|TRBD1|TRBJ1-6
CASRRTGGQSPLHF
TGTGCCAGTAGGCGGACAGGGGGCCAATCACCCCTCCACTTT
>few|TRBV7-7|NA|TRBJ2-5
CASSPWGEEGTQYF
TGTGCCAGCAGCCCTTGGGGCGAGGAGGGGACCCAGTACTTC
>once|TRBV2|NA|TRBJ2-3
CASIRESSTDTQYF
TGTGCCAGCATCCGGGAGTCTAGCACAGATACGCAGTATTTT
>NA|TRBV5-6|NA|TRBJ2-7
CASTKTGAYEQYF
TGTGCCAGCACCAAGACAGGTGCCTACGAGCAGTACTTC
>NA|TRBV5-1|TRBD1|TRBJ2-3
CASSRGQGSYPRDTQYF
TGCGCCAGCAGCCGGGGACAGGGATCCTATCCCCGAGATACGCAGTATTTT
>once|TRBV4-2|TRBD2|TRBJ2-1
CASSPQASGTSYNEQFF
TGTGCCAGCAGCCCCCAGGCATCCGGGACTAGCTACAATGAGCAGTTCTTC
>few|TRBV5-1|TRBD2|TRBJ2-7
CASSFRTSGGSSYEQYF
TGCGCCAGCAGTTTTAGGACTAGCGGGGGATCCTCCTACGAGCAGTACTTC
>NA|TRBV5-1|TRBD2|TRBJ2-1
CASSLLSRGGLDEQFF
TGCGCCAGCAGCCTCCTGTCGCGGGGGGGCTTGGATGAGCAGTTCTTC
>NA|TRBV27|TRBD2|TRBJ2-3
CASSASGGGDTQYF
TGTGCCAGCAGCGCTAGCGGGGGTGGAGATACGCAGTATTTT
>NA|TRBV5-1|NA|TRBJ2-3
CASSLQGPSTDTQYF
TGCGCCAGCAGCTTACAGGGACCAAGCACAGATACGCAGTATTTT
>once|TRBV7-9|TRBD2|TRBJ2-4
CASSLALAGLAKNIQYF
TGTGCCAGCAGCTTAGCGCTAGCGGGGCTAGCCAAAAACATTCAGTACTTC